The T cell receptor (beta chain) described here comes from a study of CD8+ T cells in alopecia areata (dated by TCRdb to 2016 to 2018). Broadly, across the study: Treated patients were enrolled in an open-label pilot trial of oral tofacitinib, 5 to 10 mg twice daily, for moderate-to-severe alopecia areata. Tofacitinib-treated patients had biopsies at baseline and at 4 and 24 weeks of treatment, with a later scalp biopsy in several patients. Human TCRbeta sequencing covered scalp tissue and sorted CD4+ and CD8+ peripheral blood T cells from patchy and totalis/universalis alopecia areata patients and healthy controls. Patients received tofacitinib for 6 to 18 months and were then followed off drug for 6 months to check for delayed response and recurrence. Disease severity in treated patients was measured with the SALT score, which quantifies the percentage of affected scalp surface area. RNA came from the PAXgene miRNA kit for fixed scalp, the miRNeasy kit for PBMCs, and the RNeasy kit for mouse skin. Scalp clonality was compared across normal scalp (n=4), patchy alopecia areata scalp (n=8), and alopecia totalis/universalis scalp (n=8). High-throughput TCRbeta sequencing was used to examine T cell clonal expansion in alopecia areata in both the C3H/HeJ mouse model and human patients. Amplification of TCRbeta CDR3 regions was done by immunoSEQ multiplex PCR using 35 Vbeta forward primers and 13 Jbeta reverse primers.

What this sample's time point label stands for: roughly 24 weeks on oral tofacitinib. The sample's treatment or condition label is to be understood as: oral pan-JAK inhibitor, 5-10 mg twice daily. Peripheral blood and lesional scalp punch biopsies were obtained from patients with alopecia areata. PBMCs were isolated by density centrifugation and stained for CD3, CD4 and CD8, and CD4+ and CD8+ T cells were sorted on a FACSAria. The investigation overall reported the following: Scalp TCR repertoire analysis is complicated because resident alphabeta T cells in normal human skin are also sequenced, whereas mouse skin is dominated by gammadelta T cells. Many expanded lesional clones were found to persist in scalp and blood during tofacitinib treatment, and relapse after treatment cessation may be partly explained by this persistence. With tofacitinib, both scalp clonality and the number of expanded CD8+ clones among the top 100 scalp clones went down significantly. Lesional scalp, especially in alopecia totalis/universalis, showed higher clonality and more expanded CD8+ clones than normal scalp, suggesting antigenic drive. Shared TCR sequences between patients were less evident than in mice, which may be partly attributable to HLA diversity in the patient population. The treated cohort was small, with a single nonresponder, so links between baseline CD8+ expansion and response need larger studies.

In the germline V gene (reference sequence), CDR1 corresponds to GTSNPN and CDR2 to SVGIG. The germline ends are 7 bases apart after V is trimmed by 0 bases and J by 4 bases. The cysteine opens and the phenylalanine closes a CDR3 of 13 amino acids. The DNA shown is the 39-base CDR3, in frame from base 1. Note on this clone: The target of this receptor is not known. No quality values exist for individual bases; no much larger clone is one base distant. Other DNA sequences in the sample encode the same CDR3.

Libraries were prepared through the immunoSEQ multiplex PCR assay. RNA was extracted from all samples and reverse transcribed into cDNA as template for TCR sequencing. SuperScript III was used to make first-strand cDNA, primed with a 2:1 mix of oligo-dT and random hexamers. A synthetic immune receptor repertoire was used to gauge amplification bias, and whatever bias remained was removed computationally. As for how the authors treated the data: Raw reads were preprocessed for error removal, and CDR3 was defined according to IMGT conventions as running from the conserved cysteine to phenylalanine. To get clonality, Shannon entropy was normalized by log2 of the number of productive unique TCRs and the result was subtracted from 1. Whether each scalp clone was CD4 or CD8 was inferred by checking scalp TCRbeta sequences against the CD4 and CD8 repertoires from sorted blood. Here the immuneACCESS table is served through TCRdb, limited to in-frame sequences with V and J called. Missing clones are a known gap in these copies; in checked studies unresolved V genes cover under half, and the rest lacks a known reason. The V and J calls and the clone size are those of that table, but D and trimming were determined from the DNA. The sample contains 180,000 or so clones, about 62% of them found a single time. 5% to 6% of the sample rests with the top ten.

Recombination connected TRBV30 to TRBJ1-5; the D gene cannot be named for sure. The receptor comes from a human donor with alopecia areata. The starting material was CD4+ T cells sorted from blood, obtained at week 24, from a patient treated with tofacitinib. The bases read TGTGCCTGGAGTGTTCAAGGAAATCAGCCCCAGCATTTT. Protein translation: CAWSVQGNQPQHF.